These T cell receptor beta chains were read from a single sample in a study of cytomegalovirus exposure and HLA in healthy donors. Profiling relied on immunoSEQ multiplex PCR, and the TCRdb table lists in-frame clones only, not all of them. Among around 150,000 clones listed, roughly 91% were seen once. Sequencing input: PBMCs. The receptor source for this set is a woman between 18 and 29 years old in good health and CMV-seropositive. The CDR3 runs from the conserved cysteine through the conserved F or W. The order of the fields is J gene, clone size, V gene, D gene, CDR3 protein, CDR3 DNA. The D gene is left open where the match is weak. Where a row states a size, it is once, few, many or the class of an expanded clone; other rows omit it.

J: TRBJ2-5; size: .; V: TRBV7-9; D: .; CDR3: CASSFSREEETQYF; DNA: TGTGCCAGCAGCTTTTCCAGGGAAGAAGAGACCCAGTACTTC
J: TRBJ2-1; size: .; V: TRBV13; D: TRBD1; CDR3: CASSLGGIGTVGYNEQFF; DNA: TGTGCCAGCAGCTTAGGCGGAATTGGGACAGTAGGATACAATGAGCAGTTCTTC
J: TRBJ2-1; size: .; V: TRBV7-2; D: TRBD1; CDR3: CASSTRTGRNEQFF; DNA: TGTGCCAGCAGCACGAGGACAGGGAGGAATGAGCAGTTCTTC
J: TRBJ2-7; size: .; V: TRBV11-1; D: TRBD1; CDR3: CASSLDRAAYEQYF; DNA: TGTGCCAGCAGCCTGGACAGGGCCGCCTACGAGCAGTACTTC
J: TRBJ2-7; size: .; V: TRBV28; D: .; CDR3: CASSSSMRYEQYF; DNA: TGTGCCAGCAGTTCCTCCATGCGCTACGAGCAGTACTTC
J: TRBJ2-7; size: .; V: TRBV11-2; D: TRBD2; CDR3: CASSYSSGSYEQYF; DNA: TGTGCCAGCAGCTATTCTAGCGGATCCTACGAGCAGTACTTC
J: TRBJ2-1; size: .; V: TRBV5-4; D: .; CDR3: CASSLGIRVNEQFF; DNA: TGTGCCAGCAGCTTGGGTATCAGGGTCAATGAGCAGTTCTTC
J: TRBJ2-1; size: .; V: TRBV9; D: TRBD2; CDR3: CASTVQPGGRAYNEQFF; DNA: TGTGCCAGCACCGTCCAGCCGGGAGGCCGGGCCTACAATGAGCAGTTCTTC
J: TRBJ2-1; size: .; V: TRBV19; D: .; CDR3: CARYATKYNEQFF; DNA: TGTGCCAGGTATGCAACTAAGTACAATGAGCAGTTCTTC
J: TRBJ2-2; size: .; V: TRBV15; D: .; CDR3: CATKAPSGDPTGELFF; DNA: TGTGCCACCAAAGCCCCAAGCGGCGATCCCACCGGGGAGCTGTTTTTT
J: TRBJ1-1; size: .; V: TRBV18; D: TRBD1; CDR3: CASSPLGQGWTEAFF; DNA: TGTGCCAGCTCACCCCTAGGACAGGGTTGGACTGAAGCTTTCTTT
J: TRBJ2-6; size: .; V: TRBV29-1; D: TRBD1; CDR3: CSVEVTGGSSGANVLTF; DNA: TGCAGCGTTGAAGTGACAGGGGGGAGCTCTGGGGCCAACGTCCTGACTTTC
J: TRBJ1-1; size: .; V: TRBV30; D: TRBD1; CDR3: CAWGDRAEAFF; DNA: TGTGCCTGGGGTGACAGGGCCGAAGCTTTCTTT
J: TRBJ2-7; size: .; V: TRBV11-3; D: TRBD1; CDR3: CAVQGFPLYEQYF; DNA: TGTGCCGTACAGGGGTTCCCCCTCTACGAGCAGTACTTC
J: TRBJ2-1; size: .; V: TRBV4-3; D: .; CDR3: CASSQGGLLGEQFF; DNA: TGCGCCAGCAGCCAAGGGGGACTCCTCGGGGAGCAGTTCTTC
J: TRBJ2-1; size: .; V: TRBV5-1; D: .; CDR3: CASSQLNEQFF; DNA: TGCGCCAGCAGCCAACTCAATGAGCAGTTCTTC
J: TRBJ2-3; size: .; V: TRBV6-5; D: .; CDR3: CASRTTPQATQYF; DNA: TGTGCCAGCAGGACAACTCCACAAGCTACGCAGTATTTT
J: TRBJ2-7; size: .; V: TRBV10-3; D: .; CDR3: CAISDWTDYEQYF; DNA: TGTGCCATCAGTGACTGGACAGACTACGAGCAGTACTTC
J: TRBJ2-3; size: .; V: TRBV5-1; D: TRBD2; CDR3: CASTIELAGAGDTQYF; DNA: TGCGCCAGCACCATCGAACTAGCGGGAGCGGGAGATACGCAGTATTTT
J: TRBJ2-7; size: .; V: TRBV11-2; D: TRBD2; CDR3: CASSLDSGRPPYEQYF; DNA: TGTGCCAGCAGCTTAGATAGCGGGAGACCTCCCTACGAGCAGTACTTC
J: TRBJ2-7; size: .; V: TRBV7-9; D: .; CDR3: CASSRPAVRVWGYEQYF; DNA: TGTGCCAGCAGCCGGCCAGCGGTCCGGGTTTGGGGCTACGAGCAGTACTTC
J: TRBJ1-4; size: few; V: TRBV6-4; D: .; CDR3: CAPRTVGEKLFF; DNA: TGTGCCCCCCGGACAGTAGGTGAAAAACTGTTTTTT
J: TRBJ2-5; size: .; V: TRBV6-5; D: .; CDR3: CASSQQGSETQYF; DNA: TGTGCCAGCAGTCAGCAGGGTTCAGAGACCCAGTACTTC
J: TRBJ2-3; size: .; V: TRBV5-5; D: .; CDR3: CASSYFSERDTQYF; DNA: TGTGCCAGCAGTTACTTTAGCGAGAGAGATACGCAGTATTTT
J: TRBJ2-2; size: .; V: TRBV5-1; D: .; CDR3: CASSADFSNTGELFF; DNA: TGCGCCAGCAGCGCGGACTTTTCGAACACCGGGGAGCTGTTTTTT
J: TRBJ2-7; size: .; V: TRBV7-2; D: TRBD1; CDR3: CASSSSPDRGAYEQYF; DNA: TGTGCCAGCAGCTCCAGTCCAGACAGGGGAGCCTACGAGCAGTACTTC